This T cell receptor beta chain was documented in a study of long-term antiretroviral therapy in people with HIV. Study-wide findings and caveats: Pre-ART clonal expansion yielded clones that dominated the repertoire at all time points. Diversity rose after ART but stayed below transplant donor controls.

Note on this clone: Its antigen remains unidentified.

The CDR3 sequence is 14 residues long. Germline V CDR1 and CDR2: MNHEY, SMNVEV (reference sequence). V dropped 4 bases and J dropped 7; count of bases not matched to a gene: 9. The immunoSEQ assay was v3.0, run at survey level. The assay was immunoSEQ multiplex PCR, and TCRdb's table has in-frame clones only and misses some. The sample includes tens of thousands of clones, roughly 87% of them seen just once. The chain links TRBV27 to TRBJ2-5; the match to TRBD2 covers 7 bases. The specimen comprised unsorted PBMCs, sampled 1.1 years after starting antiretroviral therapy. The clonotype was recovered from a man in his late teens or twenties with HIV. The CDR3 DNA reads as TGTGCCAGCAGTTCCCGGGGAGGGGTGGGGACCCAGTACTTC. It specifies CASSSRGGVGTQYF.